The 31 T cell receptor beta chains presented below share a single source sample, sequenced in a study of T cell changes during pregnancy in multiple sclerosis. This table comes from immunoSEQ multiplex PCR, and its TCRdb copy is limited to in-frame clones, with some not included. The sample lists 30,000 to 35,000 clones, roughly nine tenths occurring once. The sample consisted of CD8+ T cells from peripheral blood mononuclear cells, taken before pregnancy. These receptors were obtained from a female donor with multiple sclerosis, enrolled in a pregnancy study.

The chain joins TRBV6-5 to TRBJ1-2; tentative D call: TRBD1 (5 bases). V gave up 9 bases and J gave up 3 bases, with 11 bases separating them. The germline V gene has CDR1 MNHEY and CDR2 SVGAGI. This CDR3 region has 12 residues. The CDR3 nucleotides read TGTGCCAGTGGGACTTGGGACTATGGCTACACCTTC. Translation gives CASGTWDYGYTF.

The chain combines TRBV9 with TRBJ1-1; D gene unclear. Germline CDR1 reads SGDLS; CDR2 reads YYNGEE. Trimming left V 6 bases short and J 4 bases short, with 16 bases between. The CDR3 sequence is 14 residues long. CDR3 nucleotide sequence: TGTGCCAGCATCCCACTAGTGGAAGGCACTGAAGCTTTCTTT. Translation: CASIPLVEGTEAFF. The variable domain in full, completed from reference TRBV9 and TRBJ1-1, reads DSGVTQTPKHLITATGQRVTLRCSPRSGDLSVYWYQQSLDQGLQFLIQYYNGEERAKGNILERFSAQQFPDLHSELNLSSLELGDSALYFCASIPLVEGTEAFFGQGTRLTVV.

The V and J genes are TRBV2 and TRBJ2-5; tentative D call: TRBD2 (7 bases). The V and J ends lost 3 bases and 1 base respectively, with 9 bases between them. There are 14 residues in the CDR3. The V gene's germline CDR1 is SNHLY and CDR2 FYNNEI. CDR3 nucleotide sequence: TGTGCCAGCAGTGACGGGGGGCTCCAAGAGACCCAGTACTTC. Its protein product is CASSDGGLQETQYF.

The chain carries TRBV19 and TRBJ2-1; 11 nucleotides align to TRBD2. Germline CDR1 reads LNHDA; CDR2 reads SQIVND (reference sequence). The CDR3 totals 15 residues. The V gene end was trimmed by 5 bases and the J gene end by 4 bases; junction bases not matched to a gene: 4. The CDR3 loop reads CASSALAGEYNEQFF. CDR3 coding DNA: TGTGCCAGTAGTGCACTAGCGGGAGAGTACAATGAGCAGTTCTTC.

The V and J genes are TRBV4-1 and TRBJ1-1; TRBD1 might be the D (5 bases). V lost 5 bases, J lost 2 bases, and 18 bases lay in between. The CDR3 extends over 16 amino acids. Germline CDR1 MGHRA, CDR2 YSYEKL. The DNA for the CDR3 is TGCGCCAGCAGCTTGCGAACGGGACTGCGAAACACTGAAGCTTTCTTT. Translating gives CASSLRTGLRNTEAFF.

This chain joins TRBV11-2 and TRBJ1-4; D gene unclear. The length of the CDR3 is 11 residues. V was cut by 5 bases and J by 5 bases, with 3 bases left in between. In germline, CDR1 is SGHAT, CDR2 FQNNGV. CDR3 sequence reads: CASSVNEKLFF. For the CDR3, the DNA is TGTGCCAGCAGCGTAAATGAAAAACTGTTTTTT.

The chain employs TRBV4-1 and TRBJ1-1, with TRBD1 matching over 10 bases. Germline trimming cut 3 bases from V and 1 base from J; bases unmatched to any gene: 8. The CDR3 spans 17 residues. Germline CDR1 MGHRA, CDR2 YSYEKL. DNA of the CDR3: TGCGCCAGCAGCCAGGTCCTTGGACAGGGGGAGAACACTGAAGCTTTCTTT. As protein: CASSQVLGQGENTEAFF.

In its sample, this clone was seen a few times. Being one base from a much bigger clone, this may be a read error. The V call is TRBV27, the J call TRBJ2-7; 12 bases match TRBD1. Germline V gene data show CDR1 as MNHEY and CDR2 as SMNVEV (reference sequence). V was pared by 5 bases and J by 4 bases, with 3 bases of the junction left unmatched. The CDR3 extends over 14 amino acids. Written as DNA, the CDR3 is TGTGCCAGCAGTGAGGGACAGGGGGCGTACGAGCAGTACTTC. This codes for CASSEGQGAYEQYF.

The chain employs TRBV6-1 and TRBJ2-7; TRBD2 matches 7 bases. CDR1 MNHNS and CDR2 SASEGT come from the germline V gene. This CDR3 is 15 amino acids long. Losses at the gene ends were 6 bases for V and 3 bases for J; bases not matched to a gene: 11. This chain's CDR3 is CASSPGLGEGYEQYF. CDR3 coding DNA: TGTGCCAGCAGCCCGGGACTGGGGGAGGGCTACGAGCAGTACTTC.

This clone was counted a single time. The V call is TRBV5-6, the J call TRBJ1-4; TRBD1 aligns across 9 bases. The germline V gene encodes CDR1 SGHDT and CDR2 YYEEEE. The CDR3 loop spans 16 amino acids. The junction had 10 bases not matched to a gene; V was cut back by 2 bases and J by 8 bases. The CDR3 DNA sequence: TGTGCCAGCAGCTTCTCCGGGGACAGGGAGGGCGAAAAACTGTTTTTT. Residues: CASSFSGDREGEKLFF.

This clone has a single count. This chain connects TRBV6-1 to TRBJ1-1; the match to TRBD1 covers 7 bases. This CDR3 region has 15 residues. V was pared by 7 bases and J by 3 bases, with 11 bases of the junction left unmatched. Germline V gene lookup returns CDR1 MNHNS and CDR2 SASEGT. The DNA of the CDR3 is TGTGCCAGCACCCCCCCGGACAGGAGGGACACTGAAGCTTTCTTT. Protein product: CASTPPDRRDTEAFF.

The chain links TRBV27 to TRBJ2-1; D may be TRBD1 (8 bases). Per the germline V gene, CDR1 is MNHEY and CDR2 is SMNVEV (reference sequence). Trimming took off 6 bases at V and 5 bases at J, with 20 bases between the two ends. The CDR3 extends over 16 amino acids. The CDR3 DNA sequence: TGTGCCAGCAGCACGGGGGGCAGGGGGCTGGACAATGAGCAGTTCTTC. It translates to CASSTGGRGLDNEQFF.

The gene calls are TRBV19 and TRBJ2-1, with 10 nucleotides matching TRBD1. CDR3 length equals 15 residues. The germline CDR1 and CDR2 sequences are LNHDA and SQIVND (reference sequence). V shed 5 bases, J shed 7 bases, and the junction held 8 bases outside the gene matches. CDR3 nucleotide sequence: TGTGCCAGTAGTGGGGGGGGACAGGGGAGTAATGAGCAGTTCTTC. Its protein is CASSGGGQGSNEQFF.

This clone was detected once. The gene calls are TRBV6-5 and TRBJ2-3; weak D call: TRBD1 (6 bases). Trimming left V 0 bases short and J 3 bases short, with 7 bases between. Germline V CDR1 and CDR2: MNHEY, SVGAGI. This CDR3 region has 14 residues. As DNA, the CDR3 is TGTGCCAGCAGTTACTCTCAGGGGACAGATACGCAGTATTTT. Translated: CASSYSQGTDTQYF.

The sample holds a few counts of this clone. The rearrangement joins TRBV4-2 to TRBJ1-2; TRBD1 might be the D (5 bases). Germline V gives CDR1 LGHNA, CDR2 YNFKEQ. Deletions cut 6 bases from V and 3 bases from J, with 20 bases between. This CDR3 comprises 16 residues. CDR3 sequence (DNA): TGTGCCAGCAGTTTGTCCTCAGGGAGGCAAGACTATGGCTACACCTTC. This codes for CASSLSSGRQDYGYTF.

The V gene is TRBV11-2, the J gene TRBJ1-4; TRBD1 might be the D (6 bases). Germline V gene lookup returns CDR1 SGHAT and CDR2 FQNNGV. V lost 0 bases, J lost 13 bases, and 9 bases lay in between. This CDR3 comprises 12 residues. CDR3 in amino acids: CASSLDRRGLFF. As DNA, the CDR3 is TGTGCCAGCAGCTTAGATCGCAGGGGACTGTTTTTT.

The CDR3 nucleotides are TGTGCCAGCAGCCAAGGGACAGCCGACCGACCTGAAGCTTTCTTT. As protein: CASSQGTADRPEAFF. The chain employs TRBV4-2 and TRBJ1-1, with a possible D match to TRBD1 (6 bases). The germline CDR1 and CDR2 sequences are LGHNA and YNFKEQ. This CDR3 spans 15 amino acids. The V end lost 1 base, the J end lost 6 bases, and 15 bases lay between the germline ends.

V usage is TRBV5-6 and J usage is TRBJ2-7; the match to TRBD1 covers 8 bases. The germline V gene encodes CDR1 SGHDT and CDR2 YYEEEE. J was trimmed by 7 bases and V by 1 base; bases with no gene match: 4. This CDR3 comprises 13 residues. Written as DNA, the CDR3 is TGTGCCAGCAGCTTGTCAGGGGGCAGTGAGCAGTACTTC. As protein: CASSLSGGSEQYF.

CDR3 coding DNA: TGTGCCAGCAGCCCACGGGGGGAACTTTTCTATGGCTACACCTTC. Amino acid sequence: CASSPRGELFYGYTF. The chain couples TRBV9 to TRBJ1-2; tentative D call: TRBD1 (5 bases). The CDR3 runs 15 residues. Per germline, CDR1 SGDLS and CDR2 YYNGEE. V was cut by 4 bases and J by 4 bases, with 17 bases left in between.

The V call is TRBV14, the J call TRBJ2-5; D may be TRBD2 (9 bases). Germline V gives CDR1 SGHDN, CDR2 FVKESK. V lost 0 bases and J lost 3, with 35 bases in between. This CDR3 comprises 23 residues. The CDR3 reads CASSQENWAGGTAGGPFEETQYF. The DNA for the CDR3 is TGTGCCAGCAGCCAAGAGAATTGGGCAGGGGGCACGGCGGGGGGGCCCTTTGAAGAGACCCAGTACTTC. The variable domain in full, completed from reference TRBV14 and TRBJ2-5, reads EAGVTQFPSHSVIEKGQTVTLRCDPISGHDNLYWYRRVMGKEIKFLLHFVKESKQDESGMPNNRFLAERTGGTYSTLKVQPAELEDSGVYFCASSQENWAGGTAGGPFEETQYFGPGTRLLVL.

The chain combines TRBV28 with TRBJ1-2; D gene uncertain. V was shortened by 3 bases and J by 4 bases, with 12 bases between the two germline ends. Looked up from germline, CDR1 is MDHEN and CDR2 is SYDVKM. The CDR3 contains 14 residues. CDR3 region: CASSFRGFPYGYTF. The CDR3 nucleotides read TGTGCCAGCAGTTTCCGGGGATTTCCCTATGGCTACACCTTC.

The genes are TRBV4-1 and TRBJ1-1, with unresolved D. Germline V gives CDR1 MGHRA, CDR2 YSYEKL. The V and J ends lost 0 bases and 11 bases respectively, with 19 bases between them. There are 15 residues in the CDR3. CDR3: CASSQEGQSGYGAFF. The CDR3 nucleotides read TGCGCCAGCAGCCAAGAGGGCCAGAGCGGATACGGGGCTTTCTTT.

This clone came up a few times. The V gene is TRBV6-1, the J gene TRBJ2-3, with a weak D call TRBD2 (6 bases). Trimming took off 0 bases at V and 1 base at J, with 11 bases between the two ends. The CDR3 sequence is 16 residues long. Germline loops: CDR1 MNHNS, CDR2 SASEGT. The CDR3 sequence is CASSEAMASGTDTQYF. The CDR3, as DNA: TGTGCCAGCAGTGAAGCGATGGCTAGCGGCACAGATACGCAGTATTTT.

The chain has TRBV4-1 and TRBJ2-7; no reliable D call. Looked up from germline, CDR1 is MGHRA and CDR2 is YSYEKL. The CDR3 length is 15 residues. V was pared by 0 bases and J by 5 bases, with 14 bases between. CDR3 DNA sequence: TGCGCCAGCAGCCAAGAGGGCACGCAGTCCCACGAGCAGTACTTC. Its protein is CASSQEGTQSHEQYF.

CDR3 sequence (DNA): TGTGCCAGCAGCCTCAGGGCTTCCGCCTATAATTCACCCCTCCACTTT. Its translation: CASSLRASAYNSPLHF. This chain connects TRBV27 to TRBJ1-6; D is perhaps TRBD1 (5 bases). Looked up from germline, CDR1 is MNHEY and CDR2 is SMNVEV (reference sequence). This CDR3 has 16 amino acids. Trimming removed 6 bases at V and 2 bases at J, with 14 bases between.

The chain combines TRBV5-1 with TRBJ2-2; weak D call: TRBD2 (5 bases). In germline, CDR1 is SGHRS, CDR2 YFSETQ. The CDR3 runs to 16 residues. V dropped 4 bases and J dropped 0 bases, with 13 bases sitting between them. The DNA of the CDR3 is TGCGCCAGCAGCCCGGTCGGGATTACGAACACCGGGGAGCTGTTTTTT. Its protein is CASSPVGITNTGELFF.

This clone has a single count. The genes are TRBV13 and TRBJ1-2, with 8 positions matching TRBD1. The junction had 2 bases not matched to a gene; V was cut back by 2 bases and J by 3 bases. Germline values: CDR1 PRHDT, CDR2 FYEKMQ (reference sequence). The CDR3 spans 14 residues. CDR3 region: CASSLQGAHYGYTF. The CDR3 nucleotides read TGTGCCAGCAGCTTACAGGGGGCCCACTATGGCTACACCTTC.

V is TRBV19 and J is TRBJ1-1; 8 nucleotides match TRBD1. V lost 3 bases, J lost 6 bases, and 15 bases stayed unmatched. The CDR3 covers 17 residues. The germline V gene has CDR1 LNHDA and CDR2 SQIVND (reference sequence). In DNA, the CDR3 is TGTGCCAGTAGTATGGCCCAATTAACAGGGGGGGCCGCTGAAGCTTTCTTT. Its translation is CASSMAQLTGGAAEAFF.

This rearrangement joins TRBV9 to TRBJ1-2, with a weak D call TRBD1 (5 bases). CDR1 and CDR2 (germline): SGDLS, YYNGEE. The CDR3 extends over 15 amino acids. V was clipped by 6 bases and J by 8 bases, with 23 bases between them. CDR3: CASTPSGGSFSGYTF. CDR3 bases: TGTGCCAGCACCCCGTCCGGGGGTTCCTTTTCAGGCTACACCTTC.

This clone showed up just once. The same CDR3 arises from other DNA sequences in this sample as well. V gene TRBV30 combines with J gene TRBJ1-2; D remains unclear. Germline V gives CDR1 GTSNPN, CDR2 SVGIG (reference sequence). Trimming removed 4 bases at V and 5 bases at J, with 8 bases between. The CDR3 totals 11 residues. In DNA, the CDR3 is TGTGCCTGGACTGCAGGATATGGCTACACCTTC. The encoded protein is CAWTAGYGYTF. Supplemented by reference TRBV30 and TRBJ1-2, the full variable domain reads SQTIHQWPATLVQPVGSPLSLECTVEGTSNPNLYWYRQAAGRGLQLLFYSVGIGQISSEVPQNLSASRPQDRQFILSSKKLLLSDSGFYLCAWTAGYGYTFGSGTRLTVV.

This clone appeared once. The gene calls are TRBV9 and TRBJ1-2; D might be TRBD1 (5 bases). The CDR3 has 13 amino acids. The germline V and J ends were trimmed by 0 bases and 4 bases, with 7 bases remaining between them. Germline values: CDR1 SGDLS, CDR2 YYNGEE. In DNA form, the CDR3 reads TGTGCCAGCAGCGTAGGCGGGGCCTATGGCTACACCTTC. Translating gives CASSVGGAYGYTF.